This TCR beta chain was identified in a study of long-term antiretroviral therapy in people with HIV. At the level of the study: Samples from the earliest time points predate the 2015 immediate-ART recommendation by about a decade. Overall study results and limits: Blood draws took place between about 2003 and 2017 and possibly involved older ART regimens.

The assay used was immunoSEQ (version v3.0), run at survey level. Sequenced by immunoSEQ multiplex PCR; TCRdb stores in-frame clones only, minus some. The sample lists about 21,000 clones; 70% to 85% were seen once. About this clone: Antigen: not known.

The V gene end was trimmed by 5 bases and the J gene end by 8 bases; junction bases not matched to a gene: 18. From germline, CDR1 is GTSNPN and CDR2 SVGIG (reference sequence). There are 16 residues in the CDR3. Donors needed at least one pre-ART PBMC sample plus at least two post-ART samples. Specimens retained roughly 0.95-11 million cryopreserved PBMC preceding DNA extraction. The sample was unsorted PBMCs, taken 0.5 years after starting antiretroviral therapy. The chain combines TRBV30 with TRBJ1-2; 9 nucleotides line up with TRBD1. This TCR was recovered from a man aged 18-30 years with HIV. The CDR3 DNA sequence: TGTGCCTGGCCCGGATTAAGTACAGGGGGCGCGTTAGGCTACACCTTC. It is translated as CAWPGLSTGGALGYTF.